This TCR beta chain was documented in a study of early T cells in non-severe SARS-CoV-2 infection. The CDR3 covers 14 residues. Per germline, CDR1 MNHNY and CDR2 SVGAGI (reference sequence). The V end was cut by 0 bases, the J end by 2 bases, with 4 bases between. TCRdb passed the 5' RACE reads through MiXCR, listing each CDR3 protein once. The data contain 35,000 to 55,000 distinct CDR3 sequences, about 25% of them singletons. The chain uses TRBV6-6 and TRBJ2-2; D is undetermined. This sequence originates from an adult who was a healthcare worker with PCR-confirmed SARS-CoV-2 infection or an uninfected control (not recorded which). The sample was whole blood, taken at baseline. The CDR3: CASSYSGNTGELFF. As DNA, the CDR3 is TGTGCCAGCAGTTACTCTGGCAACACCGGGGAGCTGTTTTTT.